This passage covers 26 T cell receptor beta chains from one sample sequenced in a study of tumor-infiltrating lymphocytes in primary liver carcinoma. The researchers produced TCR beta cDNA from approximately 540 ng total RNA with a constant-region primer. The TCR beta library was amplified through three nested multiplex PCR rounds in a modified ARM-PCR procedure. TRBV1-TRBV30 forward primers paired with a C-beta reverse primer drove the first two PCR rounds, roughly 10 cycles each. TCRdb re-called the multiplex PCR reads through MiXCR, storing one row per CDR3 protein. This table has about 320,000 distinct CDR3 sequences, 65% appearing once. Out of unsorted whole blood came the blood RNA, and germline DNA was extracted as well. Sequenced material: peripheral blood. The receptors here all came from a man in his forties or fifties with primary liver carcinoma and hepatitis B virus infection.

This chain connects TRBV20-1 to TRBJ1-2; the D gene is possibly TRBD1 (5 bases). The ends were cut back, 4 bases at V and 7 bases at J, with 19 bases in the middle. Germline V CDR1 and CDR2: DFQATT, SNEGSKA (reference sequence). The CDR3 contains 14 residues. The CDR3 region is CSATTLIQGCGYTF. CDR3 in DNA: TGCAGTGCTACCACCCTAATTCAGGGATGTGGCTACACCTTC.

The V gene is TRBV10-3, the J gene TRBJ2-2, with TRBD2 matching 9 bases. V dropped 6 bases and J dropped 5; count of bases not matched to a gene: 7. This CDR3 is 15 amino acids long. CDR1 is ENHRY and CDR2 is SYGVKD in the germline V gene. CDR3 sequence: CAIRGSGRRTGELFF. The CDR3 DNA sequence: TGTGCCATCAGGGGAAGCGGGAGGCGGACCGGGGAGCTGTTTTTT.

This clonotype was counted a few times. The chain uses TRBV11-2 and TRBJ1-6; 7 bases align to TRBD1. J lost 10 bases, V lost 7 bases, and 4 bases had no gene match. The CDR3 covers 12 residues. Germline lookup yields CDR1 SGHAT and CDR2 FQNNGV. The CDR3 sequence: CASNQGVSPLHF. For the CDR3, the DNA is TGTGCCAGCAATCAGGGGGTCTCACCCCTCCACTTT.

This clonotype has more than one count but fewer than ten. A much bigger clone sits one base away, suggesting this may be a read error. CDR3 bases: TGCAGCGTTGAAGGCATTAGGACTAGCGTGAGACCGGATACGCAGTATTTT. Protein: CSVEGIRTSVRPDTQYF. The chain couples TRBV29-1 to TRBJ2-3; 9 nucleotides line up with TRBD2. This CDR3 has 17 amino acids. CDR1 SQVTM and CDR2 ANQGSEA come from the germline V gene. The V gene end was trimmed by 1 base and the J gene end by 6 bases; junction bases not matched to a gene: 14.

Turning to this clonotype: One junction end does not reproduce the germline sequence, and a read error may be involved. The chain employs TRBV24-1 and TRBJ2-5; 9 bases line up with TRBD1. The CDR3 extends over 14 amino acids. The germline gives CDR1 KGHDR, CDR2 SFDVKD. This CDR3 reads CAIRGQGGQEAQYF. The CDR3 region has the DNA TGTGCCATTCGGGGACAGGGCGGCCAAGAGGCCCAGTACTTC.

This clonotype appeared once. The conserved closing phenylalanine or tryptophan is absent in this CDR3, likely reflecting a read error. The DNA is left out, because the CDR3 cannot be placed on it with certainty; the CDR3 is given as TCRdb lists it. J is TRBJ2-7 and V is TRBV10-3; the table's D call TRBD2 went unverified against the DNA. With termini counted, the CDR3 has 15 amino acids. Germline lookup yields CDR1 ENHRY and CDR2 SYGVKD. The CDR3: CAISPGTSGSYEQYL.

The rearrangement joins TRBV12-3 or TRBV12-4 to TRBJ2-7, with D maybe TRBD2 (5 bases). This CDR3 has 13 residues. With 6 bases removed from V and 7 bases from J, the gap between germline ends came to 16 bases. The CDR3 coding sequence is TGTGCCAGCAGCCCCGCCCCCCGGAGGGAGCAGTACTTC. Its translation: CASSPAPRREQYF.

This chain uses TRBV6-2 or TRBV6-3 with TRBJ2-1; 16 positions agree with TRBD2. V trimming: 5 bases; J trimming: 3 bases; junction bases outside the gene matches: 16. In germline, CDR1 is MNHEY, CDR2 SVGEGT. This CDR3 has 21 amino acids. CDR3 DNA: TGTGCCAGCAGTCTACCGCCCGGGACTAGCGGGAGGGCCAGGCTCTACAATGAGCAGTTCTTC. As protein: CASSLPPGTSGRARLYNEQFF.

The chain combines TRBV30 with TRBJ2-1; D gene uncertain. The CDR3 is 11 residues long. Germline CDR1 reads GTSNPN; CDR2 reads SVGIG (reference sequence). The germline V and J ends were trimmed by 4 bases and 5 bases, with 6 bases remaining between them. The CDR3 DNA reads TGTGCCTGGAATTCCAACAATGAGCAGTTCTTC. This codes for CAWNSNNEQFF.

There are many counts of this clonotype. V usage is TRBV29-1 and J usage is TRBJ2-1; 8 bases match TRBD2. This CDR3 comprises 14 residues. CDR1 SQVTM and CDR2 ANQGSEA come from the germline V gene. After removal of 7 bases from V and 4 bases from J, the junction contained 9 bases not matched to a gene. The CDR3 region is CSAATSGAYNEQFF. Here the CDR3 DNA reads TGCAGCGCTGCTACTAGCGGAGCTTACAATGAGCAGTTCTTC.

For this clonotype: The conserved closing phenylalanine or tryptophan is absent in this CDR3, likely reflecting a read error. V is TRBV12-3 or TRBV12-4 and J is TRBJ2-3, with D maybe TRBD1 (6 bases). The CDR3 runs to 13 residues. V was clipped by 4 bases and J by 6 bases, with 11 bases between them. CDR3 DNA sequence: TGTGCCAGCAGTTCCCGACAGGCTGATACGCAGTATTTA. Translating it yields CASSSRQADTQYL.

This clonotype was counted many times. The rearrangement joins TRBV6-5 to TRBJ1-4; 10 nucleotides agree with TRBD1. This CDR3 is 16 amino acids long. The germline CDR1 and CDR2 sequences are MNHEY and SVGAGI. Losses at the gene ends were 6 bases for V and 2 bases for J; bases not matched to a gene: 6. DNA for the CDR3: TGTGCCAGCAGCGACAGGGGGCCCAGCACTAATGAAAAACTGTTTTTT. Its protein is CASSDRGPSTNEKLFF.

With respect to this clonotype: This may be a read error: a much more frequent sequence differs by one nucleotide. The chain is built from TRBV6-2 or TRBV6-3 and TRBJ2-7; a weak D match, TRBD1 (6 bases). Germline V lookup: CDR1 MNHEY, CDR2 SVGEGT. The V and J ends lost 6 bases and 3 bases respectively, with 21 bases between them. This CDR3 has 16 residues. Here the CDR3 reads CASSRLRAAGDYEQYF. The CDR3 nucleotides are TGTGCCAGCAGCCGACTCAGGGCTGCAGGGGACTACGAGCAGTACTTC.

With respect to this clonotype: The junction departs from the called germline gene at one end, perhaps through a read error. CDR3 in amino acids: CNAWVGVHTGEPFF. CDR3 DNA: TGCAACGCTTGGGTAGGGGTCCACACCGGGGAGCCGTTTTTT. The chain couples TRBV29-1 to TRBJ2-2; D tentatively fits TRBD1 or TRBD2 (5 bases each). The CDR3 covers 14 residues. Germline lookup yields CDR1 SQVTM and CDR2 ANQGSEA.

There are many counts of this clonotype. The chain has TRBV4-3 and TRBJ1-2; possible D gene TRBD1, 6 bases. The length of the CDR3 is 16 residues. Germline CDR1 and CDR2: LGHNA and YSLEER. With 0 bases removed from V and 4 bases from J, the gap between germline ends came to 15 bases. DNA of the CDR3: TGCGCCAGCAGCCAAGATGAGGTGACAGGACTCTATGGCTACACCTTC. Protein sequence: CASSQDEVTGLYGYTF.

As for this clonotype: This may stem from a read error, because a much larger clone lies one nucleotide away. The chain links TRBV4-1 to TRBJ1-5, with 7 bases fitting TRBD1. This CDR3 is built from 15 residues. Germline V gives CDR1 MGHRA, CDR2 YSYEKL. CDR3 DNA: TGCACCAGCAGCCAAGAGACAGGGAACAATCAGCCCCAGCATTTT. This sequence encodes CTSSQETGNNQPQHF.

This clonotype was picked up a small number of times. V gene TRBV6-6 combines with J gene TRBJ2-1; 7 bases are a match to TRBD2. Germline trimming cut 0 bases from V and 0 bases from J; bases unmatched to any gene: 17. This CDR3 contains 21 residues. Germline-derived CDR1 and CDR2 are MNHNY and SVGAGI (reference sequence). The CDR3 bases are TGTGCCAGCAGTTACTCCACAAGGGGCAAGCGGGGCTTCAGCTCCTACAATGAGCAGTTCTTC. It translates to CASSYSTRGKRGFSSYNEQFF.

A remark on this clonotype: This may stem from a read error, because a much larger clone lies one nucleotide away. The V and J genes are TRBV4-2 and TRBJ1-6; 9 bases are a match to TRBD1. CDR1 is LGHNA and CDR2 is YNFKEQ in the germline V gene. The CDR3 totals 17 residues. The CDR3 region has the DNA TGTGTCAGCAGCCAAGAGGGGACAGGGAGTGGACAGTCACCCCTCCACTTT. Protein: CVSSQEGTGSGQSPLHF.

In this sample, this clonotype turned up once. The junction departs from the called germline gene at one end, perhaps through a read error. The genes are TRBV29-1 and TRBJ2-3; 7 nucleotides align to TRBD1. The CDR3 extends over 12 amino acids. CDR1 is SQVTM, CDR2 ANQGSEA, per germline. DNA for the CDR3: TGCAGCGCCATGACAGGGACAGATACGCGGTATTTT. Translated: CSAMTGTDTRYF.

About this clonotype: This may be a read error: a much more frequent sequence differs by one nucleotide. CDR3 coding DNA: TGTGCCAGCAGTATCCTTGAGACTAGCACAGATACGCAGTATTTT. This translates into CASSILETSTDTQYF. The chain combines TRBV12-3 or TRBV12-4 with TRBJ2-3; no reliable D call. Trimming pared 5 bases from V and 0 bases from J, leaving 12 bases between. The CDR3 totals 15 residues.

Comment on this clonotype: Mismatch with germline at one junction end may stem from a read error. V usage is TRBV5-6 and J usage is TRBJ2-6; TRBD1 aligns across 8 bases. Germline values: CDR1 SGHDT, CDR2 YYEEEE. This CDR3 has 18 amino acids. In nucleotides, the CDR3 is TGTGTCAGCAACCGCTTCGGACAGGGACCCTCTGGGGCCAACGTCCTGACTTTC. The encoded protein is CVSNRFGQGPSGANVLTF. The variable domain in full, completed from reference TRBV5-6 and TRBJ2-6, reads DAGVTQSPTHLIKTRGQQVTLRCSPKSGHDTVSWYQQALGQGPQFIFQYYEEEERQRGNFPDRFSGHQFPNYSSELNVNALLLGDSALYLCVSNRFGQGPSGANVLTFGAGSRLTVL.

On this clonotype itself: Possible read error: a much larger clone is one base away. The J gene is TRBJ2-1, the V gene TRBV12-3 or TRBV12-4, with TRBD2 identical over 11 bases. The CDR3 runs 16 residues. The junction had 9 bases not matched to a gene; V was cut back by 6 bases and J by 5 bases. CDR3: CASSPRLAGSHNEQFF. The CDR3 region has the DNA TGTGCCAGCAGCCCTAGACTAGCGGGATCCCACAATGAGCAGTTCTTC.

The genes are TRBV10-3 and TRBJ1-5, with 7 bases lining up with TRBD1. Germline assignment: CDR1 ENHRY and CDR2 SYGVKD. J lost 0 bases, V lost 8 bases, and 4 bases had no gene match. This CDR3 spans 14 amino acids. The CDR3, as DNA: TGTGCCATCGGGGGGGACAGTAGCAATCAGCCCCAGCATTTT. This gives the protein CAIGGDSSNQPQHF.

V gene TRBV10-3 combines with J gene TRBJ2-1; 10 nucleotides align to TRBD1. Per the germline V gene, CDR1 is ENHRY and CDR2 is SYGVKD. This CDR3 contains 18 residues. The V gene end was trimmed by 4 bases and the J gene end by 2 bases; junction bases not matched to a gene: 11. The CDR3 DNA follows: TGTGCCATCAGTGGCTCCGGGACAGGGGCCCTTACCTACAATGAGCAGTTCTTC. As protein: CAISGSGTGALTYNEQFF.

To note about this clonotype: A read error may be the cause here, since a much bigger clone is one base away. The chain couples TRBV6-6 to TRBJ2-7, with D perhaps TRBD1 or TRBD2 (5 bases each). Trimming removed 5 bases from V and 0 bases from J, with 17 bases in between. Looked up from germline, CDR1 is MNHNY and CDR2 is SVGAGI (reference sequence). The CDR3 consists of 16 residues. The CDR3 loop is CASSPSEGLSSYEQYF. In DNA form, the CDR3 reads TGTGCCAGCAGTCCCTCAGAGGGGCTGAGCTCCTACGAGCAGTACTTC.

This clonotype has a single count. A read error may explain this, as a much larger clone is one base away. This chain connects TRBV12-3 or TRBV12-4 to TRBJ2-1; no firm D call. The CDR3 length is 14 residues. CDR3: CVSSTAPTTNEQFF. The CDR3 DNA follows: TGTGTCAGCAGCACCGCTCCTACTACAAATGAGCAGTTCTTC.